This T cell receptor (beta chain) was captured by sequencing in a study of T-cell reconstitution after alpha-beta-depleted transplantation in children. CDR1 SQVTM and CDR2 ANQGSEA come from the germline V gene. V lost 1 base to trimming and J lost 7 bases, with 15 bases between them. CDR3 length: 14 amino acids. For TCRbeta, the library was prepared with unique molecular identifiers. TCRdb reprocessed the PCR reads with MiXCR, giving one entry per CDR3 protein. The sample contains a few hundred thousand distinct CDR3 sequences, approximately 20% of which appear only once. This clonotype has only a few counts.

The TCR comes from a human donor who donated a stem cell graft to a child with acute lymphoblastic leukemia. Sequenced here: PBMCs from the stem cell graft donor, sampled from the stem cell graft. The chain recombines TRBV29-1 with TRBJ2-3; D gene unclear. Here the CDR3 DNA reads TGCAGCGTTGAAGGCCCCACAATCTTGAATACGCAGTATTTT. It specifies CSVEGPTILNTQYF.